These 14 T cell receptor beta chains originate from one sample sequenced in a study of HIV-infected patients and healthy controls (dated by TCRdb to the mid-2010s). Whole blood was used without cell fractionation, so the repertoire reflected all unsorted peripheral T cells. The library was made by 5' RACE. The sequencing machine was an Illumina MiSeq. Reverse transcription of around 450 ng RNA was performed with SuperScript III using primers directed against the alpha and beta constant regions. Separate alpha and beta chain libraries were made by chain-specific third strand synthesis with multiplexing indices. Starting from the raw public reads, TCRdb applied fastp trimming at Q25, assembled clones with MiXCR and retained in-frame beta chains. Each entry is one CDR3 protein sequence, shown with its most common DNA and genes. For this sample there are approximately 7,600 distinct CDR3 sequences; over 8% appear just once. The ten top clones hold 20% to 25% of the sample.

The source was blood, collected before antiretroviral therapy. The receptors were gathered from an adult with HIV infection.

In regard to this clonotype: It may be a read error: a sequence one base away is much more abundant. This CDR3 fails to terminate in the conserved phenylalanine or tryptophan, so it likely reflects a read error. This chain links TRBV29-1 with TRBJ1-1; the D is unclear. CDR1 and CDR2 from the germline V gene are SQVTM and ANQGSEA. The V gene lost 5 bases and the J gene lost 0 bases, with 10 bases spanning the gap. The CDR3 has 13 amino acids. The CDR3: CSVSGNLNTEAFS. The CDR3 DNA is TGCAGCGTTTCCGGGAACCTGAACACTGAAGCTTTCTCT.

This clonotype was seen many times. V gene TRBV20-1 combines with J gene TRBJ1-5; tentatively, D is TRBD1 (6 bases). Germline V gives CDR1 DFQATT, CDR2 SNEGSKA (reference sequence). V lost 0 bases, J lost 2 bases, and 11 bases lay in between. This CDR3 is 15 amino acids long. As DNA, the CDR3 is TGCAGTGCTAGAGAACTCAGGGGCCGCAATCAGCCCCAGCATTTT. Translating it yields CSARELRGRNQPQHF.

This clonotype was counted ten times or more. The chain is built from TRBV6-1 and TRBJ2-5; TRBD1 is a possible D gene (5 bases). Trimming removed 3 bases from V and 3 bases from J, with 8 bases in between. Per germline, CDR1 MNHNS and CDR2 SASEGT. The CDR3 contains 13 residues. CDR3 loop: CASSENRKETQYF. The CDR3 nucleotides are TGTGCCAGCAGTGAGAACAGGAAAGAGACCCAGTACTTC.

This clonotype was seen only a few times. The gene calls are TRBV28 and TRBJ2-1; D tentatively fits TRBD1 or TRBD2 (5 bases each). The V end lost 3 bases, the J end lost 2 bases, and 8 bases lay between the germline ends. CDR1 is MDHEN and CDR2 is SYDVKM in the germline V gene. This CDR3 is 14 amino acids long. The CDR3 nucleotides are TGTGCCAGCAGTTTGGGGGATACCTACAATGAGCAGTTCTTC. Translated: CASSLGDTYNEQFF.

This clonotype was counted many times. The limits of the CDR3 on the DNA are not certain, so only TCRdb's listed CDR3 is given. The chain uses TRBV5-1 and TRBJ2-1; TRBD1 is taken as the D call from the table, unchecked against the DNA. The CDR3 totals 14 residues, both ends included. CDR1 and CDR2 (germline): SGHRS, YFSETQ. The CDR3 here is CASSPGSLDNEQFF.

This clonotype rates as medium-sized (0.01 to 0.1%). The V and J genes are TRBV11-2 and TRBJ2-3; tentative D call: TRBD1 (5 bases). The CDR3 runs 14 residues. The ends were cut back, 1 base at V and 6 bases at J, with 11 bases in the middle. The germline CDR1 and CDR2 sequences are SGHAT and FQNNGV. The CDR3 sequence: CASSLGVSGDTQYF. The CDR3 DNA follows: TGTGCCAGCAGCTTAGGGGTCTCAGGGGATACGCAGTATTTT.

This clonotype has only a few counts. The chain uses TRBV29-1 and TRBJ1-2; no clear D. The V gene lost 0 bases and the J gene lost 5 bases, with 28 bases spanning the gap. This CDR3 comprises 19 residues. Germline lookup yields CDR1 SQVTM and CDR2 ANQGSEA. This chain's CDR3 is CSVEDLQREIGLGVYGYTF. CDR3 in DNA: TGCAGCGTTGAAGATCTTCAGAGAGAAATCGGTCTCGGGGTTTATGGCTACACCTTC.

Ten or more counts support this clonotype. The CDR3 here is CASSGQGFGYNEQFF. In DNA form, the CDR3 reads TGTGCCAGCAGTGGACAGGGGTTCGGCTACAATGAGCAGTTCTTC. This chain joins TRBV6-1 and TRBJ2-1; 8 bases line up with TRBD1. Trimming cost V 4 bases and J 3 bases; bases outside gene matches: 5. This CDR3 region has 15 residues. Germline V gene data show CDR1 as MNHNS and CDR2 as SASEGT.

V usage is TRBV7-8 and J usage is TRBJ2-5, with 7 bases fitting TRBD2. Per the germline V gene, CDR1 is SGHVS and CDR2 is FQNEAQ. The CDR3 covers 13 residues. With V trimmed by 5 bases and J by 5 bases, 5 bases remained unmatched. CDR3 residues: CASSPRLAETQYF. For the CDR3, the DNA is TGTGCCAGCAGCCCTCGACTAGCCGAGACCCAGTACTTC.

There are many counts of this clonotype. The gene calls are TRBV7-9 and TRBJ1-1; maybe TRBD1 (5 bases). Germline V lookup: CDR1 SEHNR, CDR2 FQNEAQ (reference sequence). Trimming pared 2 bases from V and 0 bases from J, leaving 13 bases between. This CDR3 is 16 amino acids long. The DNA for the CDR3 is TGTGCCAGCAGCTTAAAGAGCTGGACAATGAACACTGAAGCTTTCTTT. It translates to CASSLKSWTMNTEAFF.

This clonotype occurred many times. The J gene is TRBJ2-3, the V gene TRBV20-1; 12 nucleotides agree with TRBD2. CDR1 DFQATT and CDR2 SNEGSKA come from the germline V gene (reference sequence). V lost 2 bases and J lost 0; bases outside the gene matches: 9. CDR3 size: 18 residues. As DNA, the CDR3 is TGCAGTGCTAGAAGGAGGACTAGCGGGGTCTGGAGCACAGATACGCAGTATTTT. Translation gives CSARRRTSGVWSTDTQYF.

This clonotype was observed many times. The chain employs TRBV7-8 and TRBJ2-1, with TRBD2 matching 10 bases. This CDR3 contains 17 residues. Germline V gene data show CDR1 as SGHVS and CDR2 as FQNEAQ. With 0 bases clipped from V and 6 bases from J, the junction kept 8 bases outside the gene matches. CDR3 amino acids: CASSLAAGGPAVNEQFF. The CDR3 DNA reads TGTGCCAGCAGCTTAGCAGCGGGAGGGCCGGCAGTCAATGAGCAGTTCTTC.

This clonotype occurred many times. The chain has TRBV5-1 and TRBJ2-5; D may correspond to TRBD1 or TRBD2 (5 bases each). The germline V gene has CDR1 SGHRS and CDR2 YFSETQ. V was clipped by 0 bases and J by 4 bases, with 10 bases between them. The CDR3 totals 14 residues. The DNA for the CDR3 is TGCGCCAGCAGCTTGGAGGGACGGGGAGAGACCCAGTACTTC. This sequence encodes CASSLEGRGETQYF.

This clonotype was observed at least ten times. The rearrangement joins TRBV6-5 to TRBJ2-3; 7 nucleotides match TRBD1. The V gene's germline CDR1 is MNHEY and CDR2 SVGAGI. The CDR3 consists of 15 residues. V trimming: 5 bases; J trimming: 2 bases; junction bases outside the gene matches: 7. The CDR3 reads CASSRIGQATDTQYF. CDR3 in DNA: TGTGCCAGCAGTCGCATAGGACAGGCCACAGATACGCAGTATTTT.